This is a list of T cell receptor beta chains from one sample in a study of graft-versus-host responses after intestinal transplantation. The repertoire was sequenced with immunoSEQ multiplex PCR; TCRdb's copy has only in-frame clones and lacks some. The table includes about 110,000 clones, 85% to 95% detected once. These receptors' antigens are unknown. Specimen: unstimulated CD8+ T cells sorted from spleen or lymph node cells, collected before transplant. These receptors originate from a human donor who was the organ donor for an intestinal transplant. The CDR3 runs from the conserved cysteine through the conserved F or W. D genes are given only for firm matches. Size is omitted from some rows. Given values are once, few, many or a class for expanded clones.

TRBJ2-2	TRBV27	.	TRBD1	TGTGCCAGCAAGACAGGGGGAACGACCGGGGAGCTGTTTTTT	CASKTGGTTGELFF
TRBJ2-1	TRBV2	.	TRBD2	TGTGCCAGCAGCAATCTAGCGGGAGGCTCCTACAATGAGCAGTTCTTC	CASSNLAGGSYNEQFF
TRBJ2-5	TRBV6-6	.	.	TGTGCCAGCAGTTACCCAGGGGGGTCAGAGACCCAGTACTTC	CASSYPGGSETQYF
TRBJ2-7	TRBV10-3	.	.	TGTGCCATCAGTGATGTCATTGGAGGTGAGCAGTACTTC	CAISDVIGGEQYF
TRBJ2-6	TRBV9	once	TRBD1	TGTGCCAGCAGCGTAGCCAGGGGGTCCGGGGCCAACGTCCTGACTTTC	CASSVARGSGANVLTF
TRBJ2-3	TRBV9	.	.	TGTGCCAGCAGCGATCGGGACCCCACAGATACGCAGTATTTT	CASSDRDPTDTQYF
TRBJ2-3	TRBV7-9	.	.	TGTGCCAGCAGCTTACTCACAGATACGCAGTATTTT	CASSLLTDTQYF
TRBJ2-7	TRBV5-1	.	TRBD1	TGCGCCAGCAGTCCAGGGGGAACCTACGAGCAGTACTTC	CASSPGGTYEQYF
TRBJ2-7	TRBV4-2	.	.	TGTGCCAGCAGCCAAGTTGGGCCAGCTTACGAGCAGTACTTC	CASSQVGPAYEQYF
TRBJ2-1	TRBV15	.	.	TGTGCCACCAGCAGACAGACCGGGTTAGCCTACAATGAGCAGTTCTTC	CATSRQTGLAYNEQFF
TRBJ2-7	TRBV4-3	.	.	TGCGCCAGCAGCCAAGCCGGGGTGTGGGAGCAGTACTTC	CASSQAGVWEQYF
TRBJ2-7	TRBV4-1	.	TRBD1	TGCGCCAGCAGCCAACCAAGACAGGGTTCCTACGAGCAGTACTTC	CASSQPRQGSYEQYF
TRBJ1-2	TRBV4-3	.	.	TGCGCCAGCAGCCCGCAACGGGGGGCTTTTGGCTACACCTTC	CASSPQRGAFGYTF
TRBJ2-7	TRBV29-1	once	TRBD1	TGCAGCGTGGAAATCCCGGGACAGGCCCCCTACGAGCAGTACTTC	CSVEIPGQAPYEQYF
TRBJ1-1	TRBV30	.	.	TGTGCCTGGGGTTCAGACACTGAAGCTTTCTTT	CAWGSDTEAFF
TRBJ2-7	TRBV4-1	.	TRBD2	TGCGCCAGCAGCCTCATAGCGGGAACCTCCTACGAGCAGTACTTC	CASSLIAGTSYEQYF
TRBJ2-7	TRBV5-8	.	.	TGTGCCAGCACCCCAGGACTGCTAGGAACCTACGAGCAGTACTTC	CASTPGLLGTYEQYF
TRBJ2-7	TRBV30	.	.	TGTGCCTGGAGTGTCGGGGCAGGGGTGAGGTACGAGCAGTACTTC	CAWSVGAGVRYEQYF
TRBJ1-1	TRBV7-9	.	TRBD1	TGTGCCAGCAGCTCTTCACGGGACAGGGAGGTTGAAGCTTTCTTT	CASSSSRDREVEAFF
TRBJ2-2	TRBV27	.	TRBD2	TGTGCCAGCAGTCCGATAGCGGGGCACACCGGGGAGCTGTTTTTT	CASSPIAGHTGELFF
TRBJ2-7	TRBV5-1	.	.	TGCGCCAGCAGCTTCTCGGGGCTCGACGAGCAGTACTTC	CASSFSGLDEQYF
TRBJ2-7	TRBV4-2	.	.	TGTGCCAGCAGCCAAGAGCCTCTGAGCATTTCTGTAGGTGGGGGCACGGCCTACGAGCAGTACTTC	CASSQEPLSISVGGGTAYEQYF
TRBJ1-4	TRBV9	.	TRBD1	TGTGCCAGCAGCCACCCTAGGACAGGGTCGACTAATGAAAAACTGTTTTTT	CASSHPRTGSTNEKLFF
TRBJ2-7	TRBV6-5	few	.	TGTGCCAGCAGCCCAACCGGGACTTCCTACGAGCAGTACTTC	CASSPTGTSYEQYF
TRBJ1-3	TRBV10-1	.	.	TGCGCCAGCAGGAAATACAAGACGGAAGCTGGAAACACCATATATTTT	CASRKYKTEAGNTIYF
TRBJ1-2	TRBV10-2	.	.	TGCGCCAGCAGTGGCGCCGGGGGAGGCTATGGCTACACCTTC	CASSGAGGGYGYTF
TRBJ2-2	TRBV30	.	.	TGTGCCTGGAGTGTACTGAGCGGGGAGCTGTTTTTT	CAWSVLSGELFF
TRBJ2-1	TRBV4-1	.	.	TGCGCCAGCAGCCAAGAAGCCCCGGCTAGCTCCTACAATGAGCAGTTCTTC	CASSQEAPASSYNEQFF
TRBJ2-7	TRBV4-1	.	TRBD1	TGCGCCAGCAGCCACCTGGGACAGGGCTACGAGCAGTACTTC	CASSHLGQGYEQYF
TRBJ1-5	TRBV7-8	once	.	TGTGCCAGCAGCTTGTCCCGCAGAGGCCAGCCCCAGCATTTT	CASSLSRRGQPQHF
TRBJ2-1	TRBV27	.	TRBD2	TGTGCCAGCAGTTTGGGACTAGCGGATTACAATGAGCAGTTCTTC	CASSLGLADYNEQFF
TRBJ1-2	TRBV30	.	TRBD1	TGTGCCTGGATGGGACAGGGGGCTTCTGGCTACACCTTC	CAWMGQGASGYTF
TRBJ2-6	TRBV9	.	.	TGTGCCAGCAGCGTAGCGAGGGGGACCTCTGGGGCCAACGTCCTGACTTTC	CASSVARGTSGANVLTF
TRBJ2-1	TRBV7-9	.	TRBD2	TGTGCCAGCAGCCCCAAGCGGGAGCCCTCCTACAATGAGCAGTTCTTC	CASSPKREPSYNEQFF
TRBJ2-7	TRBV11-2	.	.	TGTGCCAGCAGCCTAACACCCGTCTACGAGCAGTACTTC	CASSLTPVYEQYF
TRBJ2-5	TRBV6-8	.	.	TGTGCCAGCAGGAAATCAGGACGGCAAGAGACCCAGTACTTC	CASRKSGRQETQYF
TRBJ1-1	TRBV16	.	.	TGTGCCAGCAGCCAATCCGTAGGGTACACTGAAGCTTTCTTT	CASSQSVGYTEAFF
TRBJ2-3	TRBV29-1	.	TRBD2	TGCAGCGTTGAATCACTAGCGGGAGTCGGGGCAGATACGCAGTATTTT	CSVESLAGVGADTQYF
TRBJ2-1	TRBV29-1	.	.	TGCAGCGTCCATCCGGGCCTAACCACGTACGATGAGCAGTTCTTC	CSVHPGLTTYDEQFF
TRBJ2-3	TRBV5-4	.	TRBD2	TGTGCCAGCAGCCCCCCGGGAGGGATCAACACAGATACGCAGTATTTT	CASSPPGGINTDTQYF
TRBJ2-1	TRBV2	.	.	TGTGCCAGCAGCGCAGGCGCCCCCTCCTACAATGAGCAGTTCTTC	CASSAGAPSYNEQFF
TRBJ2-7	TRBV2	.	.	TGTGCCAGCATGGTCGCCCGCTCCAATTACGAGCAGTACTTC	CASMVARSNYEQYF
TRBJ2-7	TRBV28	.	.	TGTGCCAGCAGTTGGGTGGGGGGCTACGAGCAGTACTTC	CASSWVGGYEQYF
TRBJ1-2	TRBV28	.	.	TGTGCCAGCAGCCAGTTTAAGCTCTATGGCTACACCTTC	CASSQFKLYGYTF
TRBJ2-2	TRBV19	.	TRBD2	TGTGCCAGTAGTATTTTAGCGGGAGATTGGACCGGGGAGCTGTTTTTT	CASSILAGDWTGELFF
TRBJ2-2	TRBV6-5	.	TRBD1	TGTGCCAGCAGTTCAACCAGGGGGACGAACACCGGGGAGCTGTTTTTT	CASSSTRGTNTGELFF
TRBJ2-6	TRBV9	.	.	TGTGCCAGCAGCGCGCTGACAGCCTCTGGGGCCAACGTCCTGACTTTC	CASSALTASGANVLTF
TRBJ2-2	TRBV13	.	TRBD2	TGTGCCAGCAGCTCGGGACTAGCGGGACCTTACACCGGGGAGCTGTTTTTT	CASSSGLAGPYTGELFF